The clone carrying this TCR beta chain was observed a few times. Its matching antigen is unknown. Clinicians diagnosed patients from clinical symptoms, serum thyroxine and TRAb, thyroid ultrasound and orbital computed tomography. This sample stems from a study of T cells in Graves' hyperthyroidism and ophthalmopathy. Study-level findings and limits: The model made its ophthalmopathy prediction, and onset followed a median approximately six months later. Blood also contained most expanded thyroid clonotypes above 0.001.

The investigators amplified TCR beta CDR3 regions from RNA transcripts. During a first-round RT-PCR of the TCR CDR3, the HTBI primer set was used. TCRdb passed the multiplex PCR reads through MiXCR, listing each CDR3 protein once. Counted here are 500,000 to 600,000 distinct CDR3 sequences, 16% occurring once; the ten biggest clones make up 15% to 20%. The germline V gene has CDR1 SQVTM and CDR2 ANQGSEA. The length of the CDR3 is 14 residues. Deletions cut 4 bases from V and 3 bases from J, with 13 bases between. The chain joins TRBV29-1 to TRBJ1-3, with D unresolved. What was sequenced was blood. This TCR was sampled from a woman aged 18-30 years with Graves' hyperthyroidism. The CDR3 sequence: CSVASVGIGNTIYF. The CDR3 DNA reads as TGCAGCGTTGCCTCGGTTGGGATTGGAAACACCATATATTTT.